This T cell receptor (beta chain) is drawn from a study of shared clonotypes between healthy human individuals. The CDR3 covers 15 residues. CDR1 is SEHNR and CDR2 is FQNEAQ in the germline V gene (reference sequence). V lost 5 bases to trimming and J lost 4 bases, with 17 bases between them. Measured with immunoSEQ multiplex PCR; TCRdb has only the in-frame clones, and not every one. Of 450,000 to 500,000 clones listed, over 75% are singletons. This TCR was sampled from a woman in her thirties or forties in good health. Some clones in this sample may be carry-over from other donors' samples. The chain joins TRBV7-9 to TRBJ1-1; D gene unclear. Sequencing used PBMCs. In DNA form, the CDR3 reads TGTGCCAGCAGCCCCAACGGTGGAGGGAGCACTGAAGCTTTCTTT. Translation gives CASSPNGGGSTEAFF.